These 23 T cell receptor beta chains were all obtained from the same sample, sequenced in a study of human T cells and chemical hapten exposure. TCRdb ran MiXCR on the RACE reads and lists one entry per CDR3 protein. There are approximately 81,000 distinct CDR3 sequences in the sample; approximately 8% occur only once, and roughly 1.4% lies in the top ten. Documented time point: healthy volunteer bleed at 6 weeks. Whole blood that had not been fractionated was the source of extracted total RNA. Sample: whole blood. The source is a male donor in good health. Some clones in this sample may be carry-over from other donors' samples.

The chain recombines TRBV20-1 with TRBJ2-5; D perhaps matches TRBD2 (7 bases). V lost 0 bases to trimming and J lost 5 bases, with 16 bases between them. CDR3 length: 15 residues. Germline V gene sequence: CDR1 DFQATT, CDR2 SNEGSKA (reference sequence). Written as DNA, the CDR3 is TGCAGTGCTAGAGATATGAGGGCGGGGGCCGAGACCCAGTACTTC. Its translation is CSARDMRAGAETQYF.

The V gene is TRBV4-3, the J gene TRBJ2-2, with 10 bases fitting TRBD2. With 3 bases clipped from V and 5 bases from J, the junction kept 12 bases outside the gene matches. The CDR3 extends over 18 amino acids. The germline gives CDR1 LGHNA, CDR2 YSLEER. The CDR3 nucleotides are TGCGCCAGCAGCCAGAGGGTAGCGGGGGGCCCGGGGACCGGGGAGCTGTTTTTT. Protein sequence: CASSQRVAGGPGTGELFF.

This chain uses TRBV10-3 with TRBJ1-1; D is unclear. Germline V gene data show CDR1 as ENHRY and CDR2 as SYGVKD. The CDR3 totals 11 residues. V lost 6 bases, J lost 0 bases, and 2 bases lay in between. CDR3 region: CAIRLNTEAFF. As DNA, the CDR3 is TGTGCCATCAGATTGAACACTGAAGCTTTCTTT.

This clonotype was recorded a few times. The rearrangement links TRBV10-3 to TRBJ2-6; TRBD1 aligns across 10 bases. The CDR3 contains 16 residues. Looked up from germline, CDR1 is ENHRY and CDR2 is SYGVKD. V shed 6 bases and J 0 bases; nucleotides not matched to a gene: 2. Here the CDR3 reads CAIRTGGLSGANVLTF. The CDR3 DNA sequence: TGTGCCATCAGGACAGGGGGCCTCTCTGGGGCCAACGTCCTGACTTTC.

This clonotype was picked up a small number of times. The chain combines TRBV3-1 with TRBJ1-1, with D perhaps matching TRBD1 (5 bases). CDR1 is LGHDT and CDR2 is YNNKEL in the germline V gene (reference sequence). Trimming removed 4 bases at V and 5 bases at J, with 14 bases between. This CDR3 is 14 amino acids long. The CDR3 sequence: CASSPAWGRTEAFF. The CDR3 region has the DNA TGTGCCAGCAGCCCCGCCTGGGGACGGACTGAAGCTTTCTTT.

This clonotype was found a few times. The V call is TRBV29-1, the J call TRBJ2-4; D gene uncertain. Germline values: CDR1 SQVTM, CDR2 ANQGSEA. CDR3 length: 13 amino acids. V shed 1 base and J shed 0 bases, with 4 bases lying between them. CDR3 sequence: CSVEGIAKNIQYF. The CDR3 DNA reads as TGCAGCGTTGAAGGTATAGCCAAAAACATTCAGTACTTC.

The chain couples TRBV6-6 to TRBJ2-1, with 12 bases fitting TRBD2. Germline assignment: CDR1 MNHNY and CDR2 SVGAGI (reference sequence). J gave up 8 bases and V 4 bases, and 9 bases lay outside the gene matches. The CDR3 covers 16 residues. The CDR3: CASSFSGLAGIDEQFF. In DNA form, the CDR3 reads TGTGCCAGCAGTTTCTCCGGACTAGCGGGAATCGATGAGCAGTTCTTC.

Many counts were recorded for this clonotype. This sequence joins TRBV29-1 and TRBJ1-5; a weak D match, TRBD1 (5 bases). Germline lookup yields CDR1 SQVTM and CDR2 ANQGSEA. The V end lost 4 bases, the J end lost 4 bases, and 11 bases lay between the germline ends. The CDR3 consists of 13 residues. The chain's CDR3 is CSVAVTENQPQHF. In DNA, the CDR3 is TGCAGCGTTGCCGTGACAGAGAATCAGCCCCAGCATTTT.

This clonotype was counted only a few times. The genes are TRBV29-1 and TRBJ2-2, with D possibly matching TRBD1 (6 bases). Looked up from germline, CDR1 is SQVTM and CDR2 is ANQGSEA. V was pared by 4 bases and J by 4 bases, with 10 bases between. The CDR3 runs 13 residues. CDR3 residues: CSVAGAGTGELFF. The CDR3 DNA reads as TGCAGCGTTGCAGGGGCAGGCACCGGGGAGCTGTTTTTT.

The table lists this clonotype with a few counts. V is TRBV4-2 and J is TRBJ2-3; 7 bases are a match to TRBD1. The CDR3 extends over 15 amino acids. The V segment lost 0 bases and the J segment 2 bases; nucleotides outside the gene matches: 2. CDR1 is LGHNA and CDR2 is YNFKEQ in the germline V gene. This chain's CDR3 is CASSQEGQPTDTQYF. Here the CDR3 DNA reads TGTGCCAGCAGCCAAGAGGGACAGCCCACAGATACGCAGTATTTT.

This chain uses TRBV20-1 with TRBJ2-7; 9 bases line up with TRBD2. V gave up 0 bases and J gave up 3 bases; unmatched junction bases: 3. The CDR3 loop spans 14 amino acids. The V gene's germline CDR1 is DFQATT and CDR2 SNEGSKA (reference sequence). CDR3 amino acids: CSAREASGVYEQYF. As DNA, the CDR3 is TGCAGTGCTAGAGAGGCTAGCGGGGTCTACGAGCAGTACTTC.

CDR3 protein: CSVRDSHKNIQYF. CDR3 sequence (DNA): TGCAGTGTTAGGGACAGCCACAAAAACATTCAGTACTTC. The chain couples TRBV20-1 to TRBJ2-4; 7 bases are a match to TRBD1. Per germline, CDR1 DFQATT and CDR2 SNEGSKA (reference sequence). CDR3 length: 13 residues. The V segment lost 7 bases and the J segment 3 bases; nucleotides outside the gene matches: 6.

In its sample, this clonotype was seen a few times. J is TRBJ1-4 and V is TRBV16; D remains ambiguous. V lost 0 bases and J 5 bases, leaving 16 bases between the germline ends. CDR3 length equals 17 residues. The germline V gene encodes CDR1 KGHSY and CDR2 FQNENV. CDR3 coding DNA: TGTGCCAGCAGCCAATCGCAGTTAACGGGCGTAAATGAAAAACTGTTTTTT. Translating it yields CASSQSQLTGVNEKLFF.

Ten or more counts support this clonotype. This sequence joins TRBV5-4 and TRBJ2-7, with TRBD1 matching 9 bases. This CDR3 has 14 residues. From germline, CDR1 is SGHNT and CDR2 YYREEE (reference sequence). Losses at the gene ends were 4 bases for V and 1 base for J; bases not matched to a gene: 3. This chain's CDR3 is CASSLGQGSYEQYF. In DNA, the CDR3 is TGTGCCAGCAGCCTGGGACAGGGTTCCTACGAGCAGTACTTC.

This clonotype was detected ten times or more. The chain has TRBV4-3 and TRBJ1-4, with TRBD1 as a possible D gene (5 bases). Germline CDR1 LGHNA, CDR2 YSLEER. This CDR3 is built from 15 residues. Trimming took off 1 base at V and 7 bases at J, with 13 bases between the two ends. The CDR3 reads CASSQARGQGEKLFF. The DNA of the CDR3 is TGCGCCAGCAGCCAAGCTCGAGGGCAGGGTGAAAAACTGTTTTTT.

The chain is built from TRBV28 and TRBJ2-7; D uncertain. This CDR3 comprises 14 residues. The V gene's germline CDR1 is MDHEN and CDR2 SYDVKM. Trimming took off 5 bases at V and 4 bases at J, with 15 bases between the two ends. The chain's CDR3 is CASSPRSLKYEQYF. The CDR3, as DNA: TGTGCCAGCAGTCCCCGGAGTCTGAAGTACGAGCAGTACTTC.

This clonotype was seen more than once but under ten times. J is TRBJ1-5 and V is TRBV20-1, with D unresolved. CDR3 size: 14 residues. Trimming took off 3 bases at V and 2 bases at J, with 11 bases between the two ends. Germline CDR1 reads DFQATT; CDR2 reads SNEGSKA (reference sequence). In DNA form, the CDR3 reads TGCAGTGCTAGGCGGTCATGGGGCAATCAGCCCCAGCATTTT. The encoded protein is CSARRSWGNQPQHF.

The sample holds many counts of this clonotype. This chain joins TRBV7-8 and TRBJ2-3; D unclear. The CDR3 is made up of 15 amino acids. In germline, CDR1 is SGHVS, CDR2 FQNEAQ. The germline V and J ends were trimmed by 0 bases and 0 bases, with 7 bases remaining between them. CDR3 sequence reads: CASSLAGASTDTQYF. As DNA, the CDR3 is TGTGCCAGCAGCTTAGCGGGCGCGAGCACAGATACGCAGTATTTT.

This clonotype was picked up many times. At one end the junction does not follow the germline gene, possibly because of a read error. V is TRBV20-1 and J is TRBJ1-1, with TRBD1 as a possible D gene (5 bases). The CDR3 has 13 residues. CDR1 and CDR2 (germline): DFQATT, SNEGSKA (reference sequence). DNA for the CDR3: TGCAGTGCTAGTCCCGAGGGGAACACGGAAGCTTTCTTT. It specifies CSASPEGNTEAFF.

This clonotype came up a few times. The chain has TRBV20-1 and TRBJ1-5, with no clear D. Per the germline V gene, CDR1 is DFQATT and CDR2 is SNEGSKA (reference sequence). There are 15 residues in the CDR3. Trimming stripped 0 bases from V and 2 bases from J, with 11 bases between. CDR3 nucleotides: TGCAGTGCTAGAGATGGGGAGGATCGCAATCAGCCCCAGCATTTT. Translated: CSARDGEDRNQPQHF.

This clonotype occurred a few times. Mismatch with germline at one junction end may stem from a read error. The rearrangement links TRBV20-1 to TRBJ2-1; the match to TRBD1 covers 8 bases. The CDR3 length is 15 residues. Per germline, CDR1 DFQATT and CDR2 SNEGSKA (reference sequence). The CDR3 here is CSARETGTGYNEQFF. The CDR3, as DNA: TGCAGTGCGAGAGAAACCGGGACAGGCTACAATGAGCAGTTCTTC.

The rearrangement links TRBV27 to TRBJ2-3, with D possibly being TRBD2 (6 bases). V shed 5 bases and J shed 4 bases, with 19 bases lying between them. The CDR3 has 16 residues. CDR1 and CDR2 (germline): MNHEY, SMNVEV (reference sequence). The CDR3 region is CASSPLTRAGPDTQYF. CDR3 in DNA: TGTGCCAGCAGTCCCCTAACAAGGGCGGGGCCAGATACGCAGTATTTT.

This clonotype was seen a few times. This chain uses TRBV5-4 with TRBJ2-3; 14 positions match TRBD2. This CDR3 spans 16 amino acids. Germline V gene data show CDR1 as SGHNT and CDR2 as YYREEE (reference sequence). J gave up 7 bases and V 3 bases, and 7 bases lay outside the gene matches. In DNA, the CDR3 is TGTGCCAGCAGCTGGGGGACTAGCGGGAGCGGAAATACGCAGTATTTT. This gives the protein CASSWGTSGSGNTQYF.